Each of the 27 T cell receptor beta chains below was sequenced from the same sample in a study of blood T cell repertoires in COVID-19. Produced via immunoSEQ multiplex PCR; TCRdb's table is partial and in-frame only. The data contain 300,000 to 450,000 clones, 89% of them singletons. Sequenced material: peripheral blood. The receptor source for this set is a woman aged 25 to 39 with COVID-19, enrolled during active disease.

The chain joins TRBV5-6 to TRBJ2-7; D possibly corresponds to TRBD1 (5 bases). Germline lookup yields CDR1 SGHDT and CDR2 YYEEEE. The CDR3 length is 14 residues. V was trimmed by 1 base and J by 1 base, leaving 9 bases between them. CDR3 nucleotides: TGTGCCAGCAGCTTGAGGGCAGGGTCCTACGAGCAGTACGTC. It encodes CASSLRAGSYEQYV.

V and J are TRBV18 and TRBJ1-1; possible D gene TRBD1, 5 bases. With 3 bases removed from V and 1 base from J, the gap between germline ends came to 12 bases. Germline values: CDR1 KGHSH, CDR2 LQKENI. This CDR3 contains 15 residues. The CDR3 DNA sequence: TGTGCCAGCTCACCCACGGGGGATCAGAACACTGAAGCTTTCTTT. Its translation is CASSPTGDQNTEAFF.

This chain uses TRBV29-1 with TRBJ1-2, with D hard to call. Per germline, CDR1 SQVTM and CDR2 ANQGSEA. The CDR3 spans 15 residues. Trimming removed 7 bases from V and 4 bases from J, with 22 bases in between. The CDR3 nucleotides are TGCAGCGCGCTAAGTGGGCAGGCATCCATCTATGGCTACACCTTC. Translation: CSALSGQASIYGYTF.

The V call is TRBV6-6, the J call TRBJ1-3; D might be TRBD1 (5 bases). The V gene's germline CDR1 is MNHNY and CDR2 SVGAGI (reference sequence). The CDR3 loop spans 17 amino acids. V lost 5 bases and J 0 bases, leaving 17 bases between the germline ends. CDR3 region: CASSPPGDGHSGNTIYF. CDR3 sequence (DNA): TGTGCCAGCAGTCCCCCGGGGGACGGGCACTCTGGAAACACCATATATTTT.

V usage is TRBV18 and J usage is TRBJ1-2; D uncertain. With 3 bases removed from V and 4 bases from J, the gap between germline ends came to 12 bases. The CDR3 covers 14 residues. Germline V gene sequence: CDR1 KGHSH, CDR2 LQKENI. CDR3: CASSPVAGFYGYTF. For the CDR3, the DNA is TGTGCCAGCTCACCCGTTGCGGGCTTCTATGGCTACACCTTC.

The genes are TRBV7-9 and TRBJ1-2; D gene unclear. The germline CDR1 and CDR2 sequences are SEHNR and FQNEAQ (reference sequence). The CDR3 has 15 amino acids. The V end was cut by 3 bases, the J end by 2 bases, with 13 bases between. The CDR3, as DNA: TGTGCCAGCAGCTTTGAAGGACTCCTGAACTATGGCTACACCTTC. Its translation is CASSFEGLLNYGYTF.

This clone has a handful of counts. This chain joins TRBV25-1 and TRBJ2-3; D is possibly TRBD1 (5 bases). Trimming removed 2 bases at V and 1 base at J, with 10 bases between. This CDR3 contains 15 residues. Germline loops: CDR1 MGHDK, CDR2 SYGVNS. CDR3 in DNA: TGTGCCAGCAGTGAAGGTCTAGGGGGCACAGATACGCAGTATTTT. It is translated as CASSEGLGGTDTQYF.

The CDR3 bases are TGCGCCAGCAGCCAAGGTGGTGGAACTTTTCACGGGGAAAAACTGTTTTTT. Amino acids: CASSQGGGTFHGEKLFF. This chain uses TRBV4-3 with TRBJ1-4, with unresolved D. Trimming took off 1 base at V and 8 bases at J, with 20 bases between the two ends. The CDR3 consists of 17 residues. Germline V lookup: CDR1 LGHNA, CDR2 YSLEER.

As to this clone: The same CDR3 can be traced to other DNA sequences in this sample. This chain uses TRBV10-3 with TRBJ2-1; the D is unclear. Germline V lookup: CDR1 ENHRY, CDR2 SYGVKD. Trimming cost V 0 bases and J 0 bases, with 6 bases left between them. This CDR3 spans 15 amino acids. The CDR3 DNA is TGTGCCATCAGTGAGTCGTCGGGCTCCTACAATGAGCAGTTCTTC. This codes for CAISESSGSYNEQFF.

This chain connects TRBV29-1 to TRBJ1-1; TRBD1 matches at 10 bases. V shed 5 bases and J 0 bases; nucleotides not matched to a gene: 12. The germline CDR1 and CDR2 sequences are SQVTM and ANQGSEA. The CDR3 has 17 residues. This CDR3 is CSVPESRDRGVNTEAFF. The CDR3 DNA follows: TGCAGCGTTCCCGAATCCCGGGACAGGGGCGTGAACACTGAAGCTTTCTTT.

The chain has TRBV24-1 and TRBJ2-1; weak D call: TRBD2 (6 bases). Trimming removed 5 bases from V and 4 bases from J, with 29 bases in between. The CDR3 contains 20 residues. In germline, CDR1 is KGHDR, CDR2 SFDVKD. Here the CDR3 reads CATSARQGIVREKGYNEQFF. CDR3 DNA sequence: TGTGCCACCAGTGCCCGTCAAGGGATTGTCCGGGAGAAAGGTTACAATGAGCAGTTCTTC.

The V gene is TRBV2, the J gene TRBJ2-2, with 11 bases identical to TRBD2. The junction had 8 bases not matched to a gene; V was cut back by 4 bases and J by 4 bases. From germline, CDR1 is SNHLY and CDR2 FYNNEI. There are 17 residues in the CDR3. CDR3: CASSASGSGRATGELFF. The DNA for the CDR3 is TGTGCCAGCAGTGCCTCCGGTAGCGGGAGGGCCACCGGGGAGCTGTTTTTT.

The V and J genes are TRBV9 and TRBJ2-5, with D hard to call. V gave up 6 bases and J gave up 7 bases, with 13 bases separating them. The CDR3 extends over 12 amino acids. Germline V gives CDR1 SGDLS, CDR2 YYNGEE. The CDR3 region is CASTSPTGTQYF. Written as DNA, the CDR3 is TGTGCCAGCACCTCCCCAACGGGGACCCAGTACTTC.

The rearrangement links TRBV10-1 to TRBJ1-1; 9 bases are shared with TRBD1. The germline gives CDR1 WNHNN, CDR2 SYGVQD (reference sequence). The V segment lost 3 bases and the J segment 7 bases; nucleotides outside the gene matches: 3. This CDR3 has 13 residues. CDR3 amino acids: CASSEGTGLEAFF. CDR3 nucleotides: TGCGCCAGCAGTGAAGGGACAGGGCTTGAAGCTTTCTTT.

The V and J genes are TRBV5-1 and TRBJ1-2; 8 nucleotides agree with TRBD1. There are 15 residues in the CDR3. With V trimmed by 3 bases and J by 4 bases, 8 bases remained unmatched. Germline V gene lookup returns CDR1 SGHRS and CDR2 YFSETQ. The DNA for the CDR3 is TGCGCCAGCAGCTCGAGACAGGGGAAGGTCTATGGCTACACCTTC. It yields the protein CASSSRQGKVYGYTF.

This sequence joins TRBV11-2 and TRBJ2-1, with TRBD2 matching 7 bases. From germline, CDR1 is SGHAT and CDR2 FQNNGV. Trimming removed 5 bases from V and 9 bases from J; junction bases left unmatched: 4. The CDR3 sequence is 12 residues long. The DNA for the CDR3 is TGTGCCAGCAGCCCTTCGGGGGGTGAGCAGTTCTTC. Protein: CASSPSGGEQFF. Supplemented by reference TRBV11-2 and TRBJ2-1, the full variable domain reads EAGVAQSPRYKIIEKRQSVAFWCNPISGHATLYWYQQILGQGPKLLIQFQNNGVVDDSQLPKDRFSAERLKGVDSTLKIQPAKLEDSAVYLCASSPSGGEQFFGPGTRLTVL.

The V and J genes are TRBV2 and TRBJ2-7; 7 positions match TRBD2. The CDR3 sequence is 14 residues long. The trim removed 7 bases at V and 4 bases at J, leaving 10 bases unmatched. CDR1 and CDR2 (germline): SNHLY, FYNNEI. CDR3 nucleotides: TGTGCCAGCAAGGGCAGCGGGGCTTCTTACGAGCAGTACTTC. Its protein product is CASKGSGASYEQYF.

The chain couples TRBV6-5 to TRBJ1-2; possibly TRBD1 for D (5 bases). Germline V gene data show CDR1 as MNHEY and CDR2 as SVGAGI. The V and J ends lost 7 bases and 0 bases respectively, with 9 bases between them. The CDR3 loop spans 13 amino acids. CDR3 amino acids: CASTPRANYGYTF. The CDR3 DNA reads TGTGCCAGCACCCCCAGGGCTAACTATGGCTACACCTTC.

The rearrangement joins TRBV10-3 to TRBJ1-5, with 9 bases matching TRBD1. The CDR3 length is 14 residues. Trimming at V came to 2 bases and at J to 6 bases, leaving 2 bases not matched to a gene. CDR1 ENHRY and CDR2 SYGVKD come from the germline V gene. CDR3 in DNA: TGTGCCATCAGTGAGGAGACAGGGGGTCAGCCCCAGCATTTT. Translated: CAISEETGGQPQHF.

V and J are TRBV24-1 and TRBJ2-1, with 7 bases lining up with TRBD2. The trim removed 5 bases at V and 9 bases at J, leaving 12 bases unmatched. CDR3 length equals 15 residues. In germline, CDR1 is KGHDR, CDR2 SFDVKD. CDR3 in amino acids: CATSAPGTSGGEQFF. The CDR3 DNA reads as TGTGCCACCAGTGCTCCAGGAACTTCGGGGGGTGAGCAGTTCTTC.

This clone was seen only once. The gene calls are TRBV5-1 and TRBJ1-1; D gene ambiguous. The CDR3 covers 15 residues. V lost 0 bases and J lost 1, with 10 bases in between. Germline loops: CDR1 SGHRS, CDR2 YFSETQ. CDR3 sequence (DNA): TGCGCCAGCAGCTTGGCGGGTCCGACGAACACTGAAGCTTTCTTT. Protein product: CASSLAGPTNTEAFF. Combining the CDR3 with reference TRBV5-1 and TRBJ1-1 gives the whole variable domain KAGVTQTPRYLIKTRGQQVTLSCSPISGHRSVSWYQQTPGQGLQFLFEYFSETQRNKGNFPGRFSGRQFSNSRSEMNVSTLELGDSALYLCASSLAGPTNTEAFFGQGTRLTVV.

The chain recombines TRBV4-1 with TRBJ1-1, with D possibly TRBD1 on 6 matching bases. Germline V lookup: CDR1 MGHRA, CDR2 YSYEKL. CDR3 size: 14 residues. V was cut by 4 bases and J by 1 base, with 10 bases left in between. The CDR3 spells CASSPGTQNTEAFF. For the CDR3, the DNA is TGCGCCAGCAGCCCCGGGACACAGAACACTGAAGCTTTCTTT.

The table lists this clone with a count of one. V and J are TRBV28 and TRBJ2-7; TRBD1 matches 11 bases. CDR3 size: 15 residues. Germline V lookup: CDR1 MDHEN, CDR2 SYDVKM. V trimming: 6 bases; J trimming: 2 bases; junction bases outside the gene matches: 6. This CDR3 is CASRRDRGFTYEQYF. In nucleotides, the CDR3 is TGTGCCAGCAGACGGGACAGGGGGTTTACCTACGAGCAGTACTTC.

This clone was observed a single time. The J gene is TRBJ2-3, the V gene TRBV9, with D perhaps matching TRBD2 (6 bases). The germline V gene has CDR1 SGDLS and CDR2 YYNGEE. Trimming cost V 3 bases and J 0 bases, with 8 bases left between them. The CDR3 runs to 14 residues. This chain's CDR3 is CASSEGTSTDTQYF. CDR3 sequence (DNA): TGTGCCAGCAGCGAGGGGACTAGCACAGATACGCAGTATTTT.

This chain uses TRBV19 with TRBJ1-5; no reliable D call. CDR1 and CDR2 from the germline V gene are LNHDA and SQIVND (reference sequence). Trimming left V 3 bases short and J 9 bases short, with 12 bases between. This CDR3 has 13 amino acids. The DNA of the CDR3 is TGTGCCAGTAGTATTTCGGGAAATTGGCCCCAGCATTTT. It codes for CASSISGNWPQHF. The full variable domain, completed using reference TRBV19 and TRBJ1-5, is DGGITQSPKYLFRKEGQNVTLSCEQNLNHDAMYWYRQDPGQGLRLIYYSQIVNDFQKGDIAEGYSVSREKKESFPLTVTSAQKNPTAFYLCASSISGNWPQHFGDGTRLSIL.

The chain employs TRBV13 and TRBJ2-1; 7 bases are a match to TRBD2. V was clipped by 0 bases and J by 1 base; unmatched bases: 9. CDR3 size: 18 residues. The germline V gene has CDR1 PRHDT and CDR2 FYEKMQ (reference sequence). The chain's CDR3 is CASSLGLSGYSSYNEQFF. The CDR3 DNA follows: TGTGCCAGCAGCTTAGGCCTTAGCGGGTATTCGTCCTACAATGAGCAGTTCTTC. Full variable domain (outside the CDR3, taken from reference TRBV13 and TRBJ2-1): AAGVIQSPRHLIKEKRETATLKCYPIPRHDTVYWYQQGPGQDPQFLISFYEKMQSDKGSIPDRFSAQQFSDYHSELNMSSLELGDSALYFCASSLGLSGYSSYNEQFFGPGTRLTVL.

The V call is TRBV24-1, the J call TRBJ1-1; 7 bases match TRBD1. V dropped 7 bases and J dropped 1; count of bases not matched to a gene: 5. The CDR3 extends over 14 amino acids. The germline CDR1 and CDR2 sequences are KGHDR and SFDVKD. CDR3 in amino acids: CATRKTGTNTEAFF. For the CDR3, the DNA is TGTGCCACCAGGAAGACAGGGACGAACACTGAAGCTTTCTTT.